This is a list of T cell receptor beta chains from one sample in a study of neurological immune-mediated disorders. MiXCR was run by TCRdb on the 5' RACE reads, yielding one entry per CDR3 protein. This sample has more than 50,000 distinct CDR3 sequences, with 3.5% to 4.5% found just once. The sequenced sample consisted of PBMCs. Every receptor here comes from a woman aged 50 to 65 with multiple sclerosis. CDR3s include the opening cysteine and the closing phenylalanine or tryptophan. D genes are given only for firm matches. The size field is filled for only some rows; it gives once, few, many or a size class.

v_gene	j_gene	d_gene	abundance	CDR3nt	CDR3aa
TRBV5-1	TRBJ2-7	TRBD2	many	TGCGCCAGCAGGGGACTAGCGGGGACCTACGAGCAGTACTTC	CASRGLAGTYEQYF
TRBV7-3	TRBJ2-3	-	many	TGTGCCAGCAGCTTAACGACAGGACAAGGCACAGATACGCAGTATTTT	CASSLTTGQGTDTQYF
TRBV19	TRBJ1-1	TRBD1	-	TGTGCCAGTAGTATGCAGGGACAGGGGATTGAAGCTTTCTTT	CASSMQGQGIEAFF
TRBV6-6	TRBJ2-3	-	many	TGTGCCAGCAGTTCCCAGCAGAATACGCAGTATTTT	CASSSQQNTQYF
TRBV6-5	TRBJ2-2	TRBD1	many	TGTGCCAGCAGATATGGGACAGGGGGCTTTACCGGGGAGCTGTTTTTT	CASRYGTGGFTGELFF
TRBV7-9	TRBJ2-1	TRBD2	many	TGTGCCAGCAGCTTAGAGAGCGGGAGGGGTGAGCAGTTCTTC	CASSLESGRGEQFF
TRBV5-4	TRBJ2-2	TRBD1	few	TGTGCCAGCAGCGACAGGGGGTTCGCCGGGGAGCTGTTTTTT	CASSDRGFAGELFF
TRBV20-1	TRBJ2-3	TRBD2	many	TGCAGTGCTAGATCGGCTAGCGGGAACACAGATACGCAGTATTTT	CSARSASGNTDTQYF
TRBV7-8	TRBJ2-7	-	few	TGTGCCAGCAGACTCGGGGCGGGTGAGCAGTACTTC	CASRLGAGEQYF
TRBV29-1	TRBJ2-7	-	many	TGCAGCGTTGAAGTAGTCGCCCAGTACTCCTACGAGCAGTACTTC	CSVEVVAQYSYEQYF
TRBV18	TRBJ2-5	TRBD2	-	TGTGCCAGCTCACCACCGTCTACTAGCGGGACCCCACAGTACTTC	CASSPPSTSGTPQYF
TRBV20-1	TRBJ2-1	TRBD2	few	TGCAGTGCTAGCTTGCGGGGGGTCTTCTACAATGAGCAGTTCTTC	CSASLRGVFYNEQFF
TRBV19	TRBJ2-1	TRBD2	many	TGTGCCAGTAGTATTCTTAGCGGGAGAGGCAATGAGCAGTTCTTC	CASSILSGRGNEQFF
TRBV11-3	TRBJ2-7	-	many	TGTGCCAGCTCCCCCCGCAGGACCACCTACGAGCAGTACTTC	CASSPRRTTYEQYF
TRBV20-1	TRBJ2-7	-	many	TGCAGTGCTAGAGCGGCAGGACTCGACCCCTACGAGCAGTACTTC	CSARAAGLDPYEQYF
TRBV9	TRBJ2-3	TRBD2	many	TGTGCCAGCAGCCGACTATTAGCGGGAGTTGAAGATACGCAGTATTTT	CASSRLLAGVEDTQYF
TRBV18	TRBJ2-1	-	-	TGTGCCAGCTCACCTGAGGGCGAGCAGTTCTTC	CASSPEGEQFF
TRBV6-2/TRBV6-3	TRBJ2-7	-	many	TGTGCCAGCAGTCCAGCCTACGAGCAGTACTTC	CASSPAYEQYF
TRBV7-7	TRBJ2-1	TRBD2	few	TGTGCTAGCAGCCCGACTAGCGGCAATGAGCAGTTCTTC	CASSPTSGNEQFF
TRBV14	TRBJ2-3	-	many	TGTGCCAGCAGCCAAGCGGGAGTCACAGATACGCAGTATTTT	CASSQAGVTDTQYF
TRBV20-1	TRBJ2-3	TRBD2	many	TGCAGTGCTAGACCATCTAGCGGAAGCACAGATACGCAGTATTTT	CSARPSSGSTDTQYF
TRBV7-2	TRBJ2-5	-	many	TGTGCCAGCAGCTTAAATCGTCAGGCAGGGGAGACCCAGTACTTC	CASSLNRQAGETQYF
TRBV7-2	TRBJ2-1	TRBD2	few	TGTGCCAGCAGCTTAGTTGGGAGGGGAGTTGGTGAGCAGTTCTTC	CASSLVGRGVGEQFF
TRBV12-3/TRBV12-4	TRBJ2-7	TRBD1	many	TGTGCCAGCAGTTCACAGGACAGGGGCTACGAGCAGTACTTC	CASSSQDRGYEQYF
TRBV20-1	TRBJ2-2	-	many	TGCAGTGCTACCGGGACTTCAAACACCGGGGAGCTGTTTTTT	CSATGTSNTGELFF
TRBV28	TRBJ2-3	-	many	TGTGCCAGCAGTTTTGTATCAGATACGCAGTATTTT	CASSFVSDTQYF
TRBV7-9	TRBJ2-7	TRBD2	many	TGTGCCAGCAGCTTAGCACTAGGGACTAGCTTTTACGAGCAGTACTTC	CASSLALGTSFYEQYF
TRBV21-1	TRBJ1-4	-	many	TGTGCCAGCAGCGCCCGGGACAGGGAATTGAATGAAAAACTGTTTTTT	CASSARDRELNEKLFF
TRBV15	TRBJ2-7	-	few	TGTGCCACCAGCAGATCTTGGGGGACCGCAGACTGGAGAGAGCAGTACTTC	CATSRSWGTADWREQYF
TRBV20-1	TRBJ1-1	TRBD1	many	TGCAGTGCTAGACGGGACAGGGACACTGAAGCTTTCTTT	CSARRDRDTEAFF
TRBV20-1	TRBJ2-4	TRBD1	many	TGCAGTGCTGACAGGGGGAACATTCAGTACTTC	CSADRGNIQYF
TRBV20-1	TRBJ2-3	-	many	TGCAGTGCTAGTGGCAGTCTCAGCACAGATACGCAGTATTTT	CSASGSLSTDTQYF
TRBV20-1	TRBJ2-1	-	many	TGCAGTGCTAGGGCCCTCCTAGTAGACAATGAGCAGTTCTTC	CSARALLVDNEQFF
TRBV4-3	TRBJ1-6	-	few	TGCGCCAGCAGCCAGGGGGAAGTGGGCCCCCTCAACTTT	CASSQGEVGPLNF
TRBV29-1	TRBJ2-3	-	many	TGCAGCGCTGGACAGCCGGTAGATACGCAGTATTTT	CSAGQPVDTQYF
TRBV20-1	TRBJ2-1	TRBD1	many	TGCAGTGCTTGGCCGCAACCGGGACAGGGGGAGTTCTTC	CSAWPQPGQGEFF
TRBV20-1	TRBJ2-1	TRBD2	many	TGCAGTGCTAGTAGGGGTCTAGCGGGAGTTTATGAGCAGTTCTTC	CSASRGLAGVYEQFF
TRBV20-1	TRBJ2-1	TRBD2	many	TGCAGTGCCGTGGGACTAGCGGGGTACAATGAGCAGTTCTTC	CSAVGLAGYNEQFF
TRBV5-1	TRBJ2-5	-	-	TGCGCCAGCAGGGTTGGGAAGGAGATAGAGACCCAGTACTTC	CASRVGKEIETQYF
TRBV7-2	TRBJ2-5	-	-	TGTGCCAGCTACGGTCTGACTGGGGTCCAAGAGACCCAGTACTTC	CASYGLTGVQETQYF
TRBV12-3/TRBV12-4	TRBJ1-1	-	many	TGTGCCAGCATCTCCCACATGAACACTGAAGCTTTCTTT	CASISHMNTEAFF
TRBV6-2/TRBV6-3	TRBJ2-1	-	many	TGTGCCAGCGGCTTGGACAATGAGCAGTTCTTC	CASGLDNEQFF
TRBV20-1	TRBJ2-6	-	many	TGCAGTGCTAGAGATGGCGCAGGGAGCTCTGGGGCCAACGTCCTGACTTTC	CSARDGAGSSGANVLTF
TRBV20-1	TRBJ1-1	-	many	TGCAGTGCTTACGGAGACCGGAACACTGAAGCTTTCTTT	CSAYGDRNTEAFF
TRBV19	TRBJ1-1	-	few	TGTGCCAGTAGTACTTCGGCCCAAACTGAAGCTTTCTTT	CASSTSAQTEAFF
TRBV20-1	TRBJ2-7	TRBD2	few	TGCAGTGCTAGACCTTGGTCAGCGGGGTACGAGCAGTACTTC	CSARPWSAGYEQYF
TRBV20-1	TRBJ1-1	-	many	TGCAGTGCTAGGATCGGGCCAGTCACTGAAGCTTTCTTT	CSARIGPVTEAFF
TRBV4-3	TRBJ1-1	-	many	TGCGCCAGCAGACCTGAGCTGAGAGGGGGCACTGAAGCTTTCTTT	CASRPELRGGTEAFF
TRBV7-2	TRBJ2-3	TRBD2	many	TGTGCCAGCAGCCTAGCGGGACCGAGCACAGATACGCAGTATTTT	CASSLAGPSTDTQYF
TRBV20-1	TRBJ2-1	TRBD2	many	TGCAGTGCTAGAGCGGGACTAGCGGGAGGGAAGGCCAATGAGCAGTTCTTC	CSARAGLAGGKANEQFF
TRBV12-3/TRBV12-4	TRBJ1-1	TRBD1	many	TGTGCCAGCAGTTTCCTGACCCCTCGGGACAGGGGGACTGAAGCTTTCTTT	CASSFLTPRDRGTEAFF
TRBV10-3	TRBJ1-1	-	-	TGTGCCATCAGGGACAGTGGGGCCACTGAAGCTTTCTTT	CAIRDSGATEAFF
TRBV18	TRBJ2-7	-	many	TGTGCCAGCTCACCACCGGGAGGACTTTCCTACGAGCAGTACTTC	CASSPPGGLSYEQYF